One T cell receptor beta chain is described in this entry. The antigen remains undetermined. Cultured CD4+ T cell DNA was sequenced using the Oncomine TCR Beta short-read assay. TCRdb re-called the PCR reads with MiXCR, one entry per CDR3 protein. The sample carries approximately 9,500 distinct CDR3 sequences, 61% recorded once. These data belong to a study of vaccination and CD4 T cells after COVID-19. Study details: Subjects got two shots of BNT162b2 or mRNA-1273 vaccine. The peptides that stimulated the cells were overlapping spike peptides from SARS-CoV-2, HCoV-NL63, HCoV-OC43 and HCoV-229E.

The germline V and J ends were trimmed by 6 bases and 3 bases, with 12 bases remaining between them. This CDR3 has 14 amino acids. The treatment here: roughly ten-day PBMC culture with coronavirus spike peptide pools or control peptides (ViraFEST assay). About 2 million PBMCs went into each well for culture with 7.5 to 10 IU/ml IL-2 and 7.5 to 10 ug/ml peptide pools. What was sequenced was CD4+ T cells from blood, cultured in vitro. The sequence derives from a human donor who had recovered from COVID-19. The gene calls are TRBV12-3 or TRBV12-4 and TRBJ1-5, with D uncertain. CDR3 amino acids: CASRVDGHNQPQHF. The DNA for the CDR3 is TGTGCCAGCAGGGTTGACGGCCACAATCAGCCCCAGCATTTT.